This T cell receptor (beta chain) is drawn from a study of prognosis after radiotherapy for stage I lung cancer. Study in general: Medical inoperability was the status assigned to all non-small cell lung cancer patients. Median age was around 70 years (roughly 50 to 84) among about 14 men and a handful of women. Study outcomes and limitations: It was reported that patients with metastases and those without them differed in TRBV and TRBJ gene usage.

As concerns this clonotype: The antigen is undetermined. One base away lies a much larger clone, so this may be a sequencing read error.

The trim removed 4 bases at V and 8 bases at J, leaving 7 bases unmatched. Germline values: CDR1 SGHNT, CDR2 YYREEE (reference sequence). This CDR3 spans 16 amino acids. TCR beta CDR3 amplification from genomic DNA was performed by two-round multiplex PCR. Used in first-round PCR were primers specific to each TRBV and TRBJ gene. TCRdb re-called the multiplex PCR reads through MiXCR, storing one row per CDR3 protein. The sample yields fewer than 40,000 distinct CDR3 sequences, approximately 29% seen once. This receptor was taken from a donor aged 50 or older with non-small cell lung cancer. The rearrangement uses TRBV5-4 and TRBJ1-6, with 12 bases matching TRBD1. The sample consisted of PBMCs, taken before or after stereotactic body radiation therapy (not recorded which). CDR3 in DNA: TGTGCCAGCAGCACTGGGACAGGGGGCAATTATTCACCCCTCCACTTT. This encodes CASSTGTGGNYSPLHF.